This T cell receptor (beta chain) was recorded in a study of graft-versus-host responses after intestinal transplantation. Study summary: Anti-thymocyte globulin induction preceded 2 to 4 years of tacrolimus and steroid maintenance in all recipients. Study-wide results and caveats: Patients who carried graft-donor T cell macrochimerism also had high graft-versus-host to host-versus-graft clonal ratios in their allografts.

The germline gives CDR1 MGHRA, CDR2 YSYEKL. J lost 2 bases, V lost 4 bases, and 8 bases had no gene match. The CDR3 is 18 residues long. Points on this clone: Antigen specificity is unknown.

Sequencing was performed with immunoSEQ multiplex PCR; in TCRdb, only in-frame clones are kept and a portion is missing. The sample shows 85,000 to 100,000 clones, approximately 89% of them seen only once. This specimen was unstimulated CD4+ T cells sorted from spleen or lymph node cells, taken before transplant. The clonotype was recovered from a human donor who was the organ donor for an intestinal transplant. This chain joins TRBV4-1 and TRBJ2-1; 13 bases are shared with TRBD2. This chain's CDR3 is CASSRETSGGSTYNEQFF. The DNA of the CDR3 is TGCGCCAGCAGCCGAGAGACTAGCGGGGGGTCGACCTACAATGAGCAGTTCTTC.